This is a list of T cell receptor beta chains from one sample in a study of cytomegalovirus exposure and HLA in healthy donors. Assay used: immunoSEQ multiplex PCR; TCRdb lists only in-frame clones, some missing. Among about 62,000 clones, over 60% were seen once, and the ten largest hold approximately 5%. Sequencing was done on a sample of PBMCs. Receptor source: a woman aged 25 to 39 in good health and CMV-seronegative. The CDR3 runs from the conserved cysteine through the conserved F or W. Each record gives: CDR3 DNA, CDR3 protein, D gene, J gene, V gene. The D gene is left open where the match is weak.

TGTGCCTGGAGTGCCGGGGATTATAGCAATCAGCCCCAGCATTTT | CAWSAGDYSNQPQHF | NA | TRBJ1-5 | TRBV30
TGTGCCAGCTCACCTGCAGGGAACTTTAATGAAAAACTGTTTTTT | CASSPAGNFNEKLFF | NA | TRBJ1-4 | TRBV18
TGTGCCAGCAGCGTGGGGGGGTACACAGATACGCAGTATTTT | CASSVGGYTDTQYF | TRBD2 | TRBJ2-3 | TRBV9
TGTGCCAGCAGTTTGAGCGGGGTCACACCGAACACTGAAGCTTTCTTT | CASSLSGVTPNTEAFF | NA | TRBJ1-1 | TRBV28
TGTGCCAGCAGCTTGGCCGCAGCAGGCCCGAATAACTATGGCTACACCTTC | CASSLAAAGPNNYGYTF | NA | TRBJ1-2 | TRBV5-6
TGTGCCAGCAGCCTACCCCGGGGAGGCGGGGAGCTGTTTTTT | CASSLPRGGGELFF | NA | TRBJ2-2 | TRBV6-5
TGCGCCAGCAGCTTGGGCGCAGGTAGCACAGATACGCAGTATTTT | CASSLGAGSTDTQYF | NA | TRBJ2-3 | TRBV5-1
TGTGCCAGCAGCCGGGACAGGGGTTACCAAGAGACCCAGTACTTC | CASSRDRGYQETQYF | TRBD1 | TRBJ2-5 | TRBV11-2
TGTGCCAGCAGCTACGGGGGAGGGGGATCCCCTGCGCCCCCCCTCTTC | CASSYGGGGSPAPPLF | NA | TRBJ1-2 | TRBV28
TGCGCCAGCAGCCAGTCCCCTCGGGCTAGCGGGAGATCAGAGACCCAGTACTTC | CASSQSPRASGRSETQYF | TRBD2 | TRBJ2-5 | TRBV4-1
TGCGCCAGCAGCTTTACAGGGGCGAACACCGGGGAGCTGTTTTTT | CASSFTGANTGELFF | TRBD1 | TRBJ2-2 | TRBV5-1
TGTGCCAGCAGCCAAGAATATATCGGGAGCTACAATGAGCAGTTCTTC | CASSQEYIGSYNEQFF | NA | TRBJ2-1 | TRBV14